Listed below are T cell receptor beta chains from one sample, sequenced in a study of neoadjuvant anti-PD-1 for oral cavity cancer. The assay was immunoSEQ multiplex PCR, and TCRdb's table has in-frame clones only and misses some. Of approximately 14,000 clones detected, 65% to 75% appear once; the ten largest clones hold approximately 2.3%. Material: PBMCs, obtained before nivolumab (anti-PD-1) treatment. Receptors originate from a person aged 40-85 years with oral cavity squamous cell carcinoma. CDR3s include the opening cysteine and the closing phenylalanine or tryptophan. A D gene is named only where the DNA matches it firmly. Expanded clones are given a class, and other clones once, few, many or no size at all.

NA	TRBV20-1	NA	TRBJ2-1	TGCAGTGCTAGTAACGGGAATGAGCAGTTCTTC	CSASNGNEQFF
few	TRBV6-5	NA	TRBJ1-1	TGTGCCAGCAGGGAGGGTTGGGAGAACACTGAAGCTTTCTTT	CASREGWENTEAFF
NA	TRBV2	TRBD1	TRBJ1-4	TGTGCCAGCGTCGGGGAGGGAGGGGGCGCAGGAGGGACTAATGAAAAACTGTTTTTT	CASVGEGGGAGGTNEKLFF
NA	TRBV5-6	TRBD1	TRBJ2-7	TGTGCCAGCAGACGAGGGACAGCCTACGAGCAGTACTTC	CASRRGTAYEQYF
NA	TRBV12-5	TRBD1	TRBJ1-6	TGTGCTAGTGGTCCACATACAACAGGGGAGGGCTCCTATAATTCACCCCTCCACTTT	CASGPHTTGEGSYNSPLHF
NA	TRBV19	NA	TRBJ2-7	TGTGCCAGTAGTCTCGGGTCCTACGAGCAGTACTTC	CASSLGSYEQYF
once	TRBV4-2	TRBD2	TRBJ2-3	TGTGCCAGCAGCCAAGTGGGGCGGGGGGATCCGAGGACAGATACGCAGTATTTT	CASSQVGRGDPRTDTQYF
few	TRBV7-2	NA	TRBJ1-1	TGTGCCAGCAGCTATGCTAGAGTTAACACTGAAGCTTTCTTT	CASSYARVNTEAFF
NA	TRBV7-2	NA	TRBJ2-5	TGTGCCAGCAGCTTAGCGGGGAGGCTTCAAGAGACCCAGTACTTC	CASSLAGRLQETQYF
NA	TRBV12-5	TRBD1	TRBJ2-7	TGTGCTAGTGCCCAGACAGGGGACTACGAGCAGTACTTC	CASAQTGDYEQYF
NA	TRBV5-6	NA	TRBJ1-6	TGTGCCAGCAGCTTTGGGAGACTGACTAATTCACCCCTCCACTTT	CASSFGRLTNSPLHF
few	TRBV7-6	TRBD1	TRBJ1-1	TGTGCCAGCAGCTTACGAACAGGGGGCACTGAAGCTTTCTTT	CASSLRTGGTEAFF
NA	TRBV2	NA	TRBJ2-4	TGTGCCAGCAGTGACGTGGGGGGACTAGCCAAAAACATTCAGTACTTC	CASSDVGGLAKNIQYF
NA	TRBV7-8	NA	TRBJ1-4	TGTGCCAGCAGCTCACCGGGCCCTAATGAAAAACTGTTTTTT	CASSSPGPNEKLFF
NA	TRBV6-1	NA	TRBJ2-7	TGTGCCAGCAGAAATAACCTACAGGGAGCCTACGAGCAGTACTTC	CASRNNLQGAYEQYF
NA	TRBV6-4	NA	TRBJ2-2	TGTGCCAGCAGTCGGCAGGCGAACACCGGGGAGCTGTTTTTT	CASSRQANTGELFF
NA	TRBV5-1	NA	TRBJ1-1	TGCGCCAGCAGCTTTGCAGGGGCAACAACTGAAGCTTTCTTT	CASSFAGATTEAFF
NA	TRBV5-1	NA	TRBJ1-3	TGCGCCAGCAGCTTGGGCAGTCCGGGGTTCTCTGGAAACACCATATATTTT	CASSLGSPGFSGNTIYF
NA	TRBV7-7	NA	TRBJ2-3	TGTGCCAGCAGCTTAGAGAGGGCAGATACGCAGTATTTT	CASSLERADTQYF
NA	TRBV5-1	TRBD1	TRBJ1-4	TGCGCCAGCAGCTTGGCAGGGACAGCTAATGAAAAACTGTTTTTT	CASSLAGTANEKLFF
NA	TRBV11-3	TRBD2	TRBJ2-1	TGTGCCAGCAGCTCTCCTCCGAGCGGGGCGGCCTACAATGAGCAGTTCTTC	CASSSPPSGAAYNEQFF
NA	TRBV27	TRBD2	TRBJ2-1	TGTGCCAGGGGACTAGCGGATAACAATGAGCAGTTCTTC	CARGLADNNEQFF
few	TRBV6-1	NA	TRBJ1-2	TGTGCCAGCGCAGATGTGACCTCCTACTATGGCTACACCTTC	CASADVTSYYGYTF
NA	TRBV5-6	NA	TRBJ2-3	TGTGCCAGCAGGGTCGGAACCCTCCGAAATACGCAGTATTTT	CASRVGTLRNTQYF
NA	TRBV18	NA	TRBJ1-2	TGTGCCAGCTCTCCCGAGGCCTTCAGGACCTATGGCTACACCTTC	CASSPEAFRTYGYTF
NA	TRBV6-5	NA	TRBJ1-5	TGTGCCAGCAGTTACAGGGATGGGCAGCCCCAGCATTTT	CASSYRDGQPQHF
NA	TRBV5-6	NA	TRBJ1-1	TGTGCCAGCAGCTTACCGTCCACTGAAGCTTTCTTT	CASSLPSTEAFF
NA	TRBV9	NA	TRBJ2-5	TGTGCCAGCAGCGGTAGTGGGCGTGAGACCCAGTACTTC	CASSGSGRETQYF
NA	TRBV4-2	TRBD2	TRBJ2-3	TGTGCCAGCAGCCAAGCGGAGGGGACTAGCGGGGGCACAGATACGCAGTATTTT	CASSQAEGTSGGTDTQYF
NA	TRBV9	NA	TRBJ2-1	TGTGCCAGCAGAAGAGGGACTGCGTACAATGAGCAGTTCTTC	CASRRGTAYNEQFF
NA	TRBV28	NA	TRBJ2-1	TGTGCCAGCAGTTTATCCGAGAGGGCTTACAATGAGCAGTTCTTC	CASSLSERAYNEQFF
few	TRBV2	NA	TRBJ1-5	TGTGCCAGCAGTGTCGGGACTGGGAATCAGCCCCAGCATTTT	CASSVGTGNQPQHF
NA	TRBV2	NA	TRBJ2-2	TGTGCCAGCAGAACCCTAGCCAGGGGCACCGGGGAGCTGTTTTTT	CASRTLARGTGELFF
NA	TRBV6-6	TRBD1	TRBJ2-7	TGTGCCAGCAGTTACTCGACAGGGGGGGTTTCCTACGAGCAGTACTTC	CASSYSTGGVSYEQYF
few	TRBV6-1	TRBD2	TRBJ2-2	TGTGCCAGCAAGGCGGGGGGTTACACCGGGGAGCTGTTTTTT	CASKAGGYTGELFF
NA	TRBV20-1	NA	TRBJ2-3	TGCAGTGCTCAGATACTAGATACGCAGTATTTT	CSAQILDTQYF
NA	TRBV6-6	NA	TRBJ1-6	TGTGCCAGCCTCGAGACAGCCCCTGGACGTTCACCCCTCCACTTT	CASLETAPGRSPLHF
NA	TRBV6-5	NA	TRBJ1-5	TGTGCCAGCAGTTCCGATAGATTTACCAATCAGCCCCAGCATTTT	CASSSDRFTNQPQHF
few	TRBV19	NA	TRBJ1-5	TGTGCCAGTAGGATTAGCAATCAGCCCCAGCATTTT	CASRISNQPQHF